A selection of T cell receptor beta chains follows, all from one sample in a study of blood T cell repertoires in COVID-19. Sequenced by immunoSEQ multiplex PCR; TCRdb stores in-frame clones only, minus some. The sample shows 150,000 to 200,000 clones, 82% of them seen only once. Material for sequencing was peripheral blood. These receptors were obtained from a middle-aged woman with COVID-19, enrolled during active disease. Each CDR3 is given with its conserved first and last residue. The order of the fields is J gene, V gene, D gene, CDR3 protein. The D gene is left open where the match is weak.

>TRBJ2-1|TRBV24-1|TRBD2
CATSDAGTSRYNEQFF
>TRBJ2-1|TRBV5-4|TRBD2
CASRAGLADSDGEQFF
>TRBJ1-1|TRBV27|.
CASSWTSGNTEAFF
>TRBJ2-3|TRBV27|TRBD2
CASSWGTSGTDTQYF
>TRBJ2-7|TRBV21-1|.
CASSKPPTGTGHRGDPYEQYF
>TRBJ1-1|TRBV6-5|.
CASTPVSRNTEAFF
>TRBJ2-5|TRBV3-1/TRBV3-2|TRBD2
CASSPFSGVYQETQYF
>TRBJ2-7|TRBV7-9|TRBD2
CASSPRGGSYEQYF
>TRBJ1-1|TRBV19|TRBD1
CASSPTGTGTTFF
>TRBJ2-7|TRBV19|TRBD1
CASSRTGMYEQYF
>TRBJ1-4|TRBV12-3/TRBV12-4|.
CASSLGSHEKLFF